This T cell receptor beta chain emerged from a study of blood T cell repertoires in COVID-19. The data were produced by immunoSEQ multiplex PCR, yet TCRdb's version contains in-frame clones alone and is incomplete. In the table there are roughly 80,000 clones, roughly 90% of which are singletons. The CDR3 extends over 14 amino acids. Looked up from germline, CDR1 is SGHNT and CDR2 is YYREEE (reference sequence). V was clipped by 0 bases and J by 5 bases; unmatched bases: 2. This clonotype originated in a woman older than 75 with active or convalescent COVID-19. The sample taken for sequencing was peripheral blood. The chain employs TRBV5-4 and TRBJ2-5; the match to TRBD1 covers 9 bases. CDR3 region: CASSLGDRVETQYF. In DNA form, the CDR3 reads TGTGCCAGCAGCTTGGGGGACAGGGTGGAGACCCAGTACTTC.